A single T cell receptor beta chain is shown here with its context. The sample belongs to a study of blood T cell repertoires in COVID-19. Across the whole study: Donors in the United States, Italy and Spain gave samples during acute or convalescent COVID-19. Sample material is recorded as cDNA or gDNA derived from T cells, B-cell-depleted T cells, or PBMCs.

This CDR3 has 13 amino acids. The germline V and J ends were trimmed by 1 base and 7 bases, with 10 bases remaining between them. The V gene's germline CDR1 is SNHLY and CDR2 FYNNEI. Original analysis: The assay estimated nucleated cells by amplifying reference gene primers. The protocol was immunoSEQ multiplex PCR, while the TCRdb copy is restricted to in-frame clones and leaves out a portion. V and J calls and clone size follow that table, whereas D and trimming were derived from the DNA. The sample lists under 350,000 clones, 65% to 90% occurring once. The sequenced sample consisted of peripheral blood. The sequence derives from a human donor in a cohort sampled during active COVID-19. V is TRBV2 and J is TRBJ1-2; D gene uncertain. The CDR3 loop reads CASSEDRGPGYTF. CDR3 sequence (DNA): TGTGCCAGCAGTGAAGATCGGGGTCCTGGCTACACCTTC. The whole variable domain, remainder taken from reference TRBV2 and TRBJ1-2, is EPEVTQTPSHQVTQMGQEVILRCVPISNHLYFYWYRQILGQKVEFLVSFYNNEISEKSEIFDDQFSVERPDGSNFTLKIRSTKLEDSAMYFCASSEDRGPGYTFGSGTRLTVV.